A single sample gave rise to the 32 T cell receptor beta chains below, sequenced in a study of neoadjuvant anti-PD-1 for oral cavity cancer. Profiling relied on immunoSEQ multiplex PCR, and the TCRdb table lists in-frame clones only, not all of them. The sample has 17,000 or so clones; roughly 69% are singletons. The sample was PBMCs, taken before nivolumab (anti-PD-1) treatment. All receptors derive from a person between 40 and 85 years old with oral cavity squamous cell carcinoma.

For the CDR3, the DNA is TGTGCCAGCAGCGGAACCGGGACAGGGGACAATGAGCAGTTCTTC. It yields the protein CASSGTGTGDNEQFF. The gene calls are TRBV9 and TRBJ2-1, with 10 bases identical to TRBD1. V gave up 3 bases and J gave up 5 bases; unmatched junction bases: 5. CDR3 length equals 15 residues. Germline V gives CDR1 SGDLS, CDR2 YYNGEE.

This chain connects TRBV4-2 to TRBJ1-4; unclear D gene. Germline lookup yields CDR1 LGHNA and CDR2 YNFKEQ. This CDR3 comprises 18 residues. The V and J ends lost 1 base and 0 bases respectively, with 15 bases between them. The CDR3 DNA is TGTGCCAGCAGCCAAGGGGCAGTCGGAGAATCAACTAATGAAAAACTGTTTTTT. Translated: CASSQGAVGESTNEKLFF.

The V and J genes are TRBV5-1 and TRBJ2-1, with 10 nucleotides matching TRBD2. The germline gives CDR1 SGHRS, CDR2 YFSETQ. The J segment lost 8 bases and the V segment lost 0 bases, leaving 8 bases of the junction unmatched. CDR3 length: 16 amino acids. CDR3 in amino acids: CASSLVGLAGEHEQFF. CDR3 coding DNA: TGCGCCAGCAGCTTGGTCGGGCTAGCGGGAGAACATGAGCAGTTCTTC.

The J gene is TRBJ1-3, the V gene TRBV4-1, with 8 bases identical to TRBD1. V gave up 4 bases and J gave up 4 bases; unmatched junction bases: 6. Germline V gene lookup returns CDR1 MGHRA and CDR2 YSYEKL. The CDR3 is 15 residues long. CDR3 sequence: CASSPWTGSGNTIYF. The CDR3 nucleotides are TGCGCCAGCAGCCCCTGGACAGGGAGCGGAAACACCATATATTTT.

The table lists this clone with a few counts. CDR3 coding DNA: TGTGCCAGCAGCTTAGACAGGGCAATCGGGGAGCTGTTTTTT. Translation: CASSLDRAIGELFF. The J gene is TRBJ2-2, the V gene TRBV11-2, with D possibly TRBD1 on 5 matching bases. Deletions cut 0 bases from V and 7 bases from J, with 9 bases between. The CDR3 loop spans 14 amino acids. Per the germline V gene, CDR1 is SGHAT and CDR2 is FQNNGV.

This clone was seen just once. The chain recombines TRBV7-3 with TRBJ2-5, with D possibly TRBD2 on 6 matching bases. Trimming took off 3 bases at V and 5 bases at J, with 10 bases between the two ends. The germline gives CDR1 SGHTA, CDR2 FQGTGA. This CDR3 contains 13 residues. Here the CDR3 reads CASSFGGGETQYF. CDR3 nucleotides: TGTGCCAGCAGCTTCGGGGGAGGCGAGACCCAGTACTTC.

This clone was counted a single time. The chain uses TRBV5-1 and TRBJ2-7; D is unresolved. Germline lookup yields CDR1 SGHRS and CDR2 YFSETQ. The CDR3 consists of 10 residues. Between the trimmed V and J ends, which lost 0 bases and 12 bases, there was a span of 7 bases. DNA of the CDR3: TGCGCCAGCAGCTTGGCCCGAACGTACTTC. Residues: CASSLARTYF.

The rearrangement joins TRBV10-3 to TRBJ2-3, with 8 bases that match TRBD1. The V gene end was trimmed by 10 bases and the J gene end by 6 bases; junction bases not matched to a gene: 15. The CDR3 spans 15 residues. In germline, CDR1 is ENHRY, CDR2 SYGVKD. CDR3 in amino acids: CATLDGQGIDDTQYF. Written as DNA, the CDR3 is TGTGCCACCCTGGACGGACAGGGCATCGACGATACGCAGTATTTT.

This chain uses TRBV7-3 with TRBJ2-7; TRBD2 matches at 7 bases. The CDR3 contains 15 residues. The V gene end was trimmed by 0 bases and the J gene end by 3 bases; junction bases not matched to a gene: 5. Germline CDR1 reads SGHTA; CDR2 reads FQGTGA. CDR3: CASSLTAGEGYEQYF. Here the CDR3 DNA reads TGTGCCAGCAGCTTAACGGCGGGGGAGGGCTACGAGCAGTACTTC.

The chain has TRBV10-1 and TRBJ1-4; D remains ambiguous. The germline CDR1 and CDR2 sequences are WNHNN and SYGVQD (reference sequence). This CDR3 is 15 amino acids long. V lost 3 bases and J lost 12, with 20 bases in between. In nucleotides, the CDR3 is TGCGCCAGCAGTGAACTTATAATTGCAGGAGTAGAACTGTTTTTT. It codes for CASSELIIAGVELFF.

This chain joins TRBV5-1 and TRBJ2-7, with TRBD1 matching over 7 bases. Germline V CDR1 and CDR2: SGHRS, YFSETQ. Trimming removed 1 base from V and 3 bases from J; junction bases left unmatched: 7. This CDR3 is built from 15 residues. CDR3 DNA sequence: TGCGCCAGCAGCTTGCATGGGGCAGGGGGCTACGAGCAGTACTTC. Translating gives CASSLHGAGGYEQYF. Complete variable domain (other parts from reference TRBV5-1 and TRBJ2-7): KAGVTQTPRYLIKTRGQQVTLSCSPISGHRSVSWYQQTPGQGLQFLFEYFSETQRNKGNFPGRFSGRQFSNSRSEMNVSTLELGDSALYLCASSLHGAGGYEQYFGPGTRLTVT.

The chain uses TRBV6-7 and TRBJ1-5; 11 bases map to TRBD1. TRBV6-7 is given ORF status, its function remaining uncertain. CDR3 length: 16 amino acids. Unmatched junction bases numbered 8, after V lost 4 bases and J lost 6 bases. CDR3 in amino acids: CASSSPRTGGGQPQHF. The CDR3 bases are TGTGCCAGCAGTTCGCCTCGGACAGGGGGCGGTCAGCCCCAGCATTTT.

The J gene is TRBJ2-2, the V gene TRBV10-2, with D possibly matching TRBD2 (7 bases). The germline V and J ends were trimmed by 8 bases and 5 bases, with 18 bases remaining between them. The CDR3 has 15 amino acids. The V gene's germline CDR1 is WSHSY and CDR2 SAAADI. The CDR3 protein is CASQGRAAGTGELFF. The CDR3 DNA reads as TGCGCCAGCCAGGGGAGGGCCGCGGGAACCGGGGAGCTGTTTTTT.

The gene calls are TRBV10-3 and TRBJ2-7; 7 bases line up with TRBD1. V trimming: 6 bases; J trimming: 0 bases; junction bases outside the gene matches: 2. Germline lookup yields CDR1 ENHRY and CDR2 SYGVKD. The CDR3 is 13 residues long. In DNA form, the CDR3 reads TGTGCCATCAGGGCAGGGGGCTCCTACGAGCAGTACTTC. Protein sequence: CAIRAGGSYEQYF.

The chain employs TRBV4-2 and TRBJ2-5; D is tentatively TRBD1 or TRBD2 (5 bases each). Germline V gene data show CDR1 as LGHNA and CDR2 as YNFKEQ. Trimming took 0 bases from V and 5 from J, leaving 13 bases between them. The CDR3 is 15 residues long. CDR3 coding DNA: TGTGCCAGCAGCCAAGATGGGACGCGAGGGGAGACCCAGTACTTC. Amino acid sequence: CASSQDGTRGETQYF.

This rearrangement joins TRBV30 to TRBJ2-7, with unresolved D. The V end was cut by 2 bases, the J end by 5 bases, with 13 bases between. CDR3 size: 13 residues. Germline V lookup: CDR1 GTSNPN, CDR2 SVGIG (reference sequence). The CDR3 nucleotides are TGTGCCTGGAGTAAGGGCTACCCCGACGAGCAGTACTTC. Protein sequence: CAWSKGYPDEQYF. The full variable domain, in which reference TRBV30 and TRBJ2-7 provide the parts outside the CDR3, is SQTIHQWPATLVQPVGSPLSLECTVEGTSNPNLYWYRQAAGRGLQLLFYSVGIGQISSEVPQNLSASRPQDRQFILSSKKLLLSDSGFYLCAWSKGYPDEQYFGPGTRLTVT.

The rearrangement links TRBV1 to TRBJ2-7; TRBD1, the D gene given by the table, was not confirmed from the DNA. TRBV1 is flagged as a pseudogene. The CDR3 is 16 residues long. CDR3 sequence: CTSSQDREDRYFEQYF. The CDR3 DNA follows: TGCACCAGCAGCCAAGATAGAGAGGACAGATATTTCGAGCAGTACTTC.

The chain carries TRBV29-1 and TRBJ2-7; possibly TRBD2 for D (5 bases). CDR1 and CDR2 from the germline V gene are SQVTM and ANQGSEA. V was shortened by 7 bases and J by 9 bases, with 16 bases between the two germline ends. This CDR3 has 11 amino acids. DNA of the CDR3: TGCAGCGCATCCGAGGGAGTGGGGCAGTACTTC. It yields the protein CSASEGVGQYF.

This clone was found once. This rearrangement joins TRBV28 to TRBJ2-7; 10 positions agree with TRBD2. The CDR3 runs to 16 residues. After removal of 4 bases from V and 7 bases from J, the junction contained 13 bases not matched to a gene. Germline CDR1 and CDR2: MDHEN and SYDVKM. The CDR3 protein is CASSSPSGSAIREQYF. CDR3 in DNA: TGTGCCAGCAGTTCACCTAGCGGGAGCGCGATCCGGGAGCAGTACTTC.

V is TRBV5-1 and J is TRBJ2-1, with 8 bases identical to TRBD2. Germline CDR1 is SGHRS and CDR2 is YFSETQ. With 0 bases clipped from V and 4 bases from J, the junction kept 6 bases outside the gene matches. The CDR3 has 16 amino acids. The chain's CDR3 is CASSLASSGLYNEQFF. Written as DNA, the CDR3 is TGCGCCAGCAGCTTGGCCTCTAGCGGGCTTTACAATGAGCAGTTCTTC. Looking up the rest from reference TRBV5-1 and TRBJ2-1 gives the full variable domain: KAGVTQTPRYLIKTRGQQVTLSCSPISGHRSVSWYQQTPGQGLQFLFEYFSETQRNKGNFPGRFSGRQFSNSRSEMNVSTLELGDSALYLCASSLASSGLYNEQFFGPGTRLTVL.

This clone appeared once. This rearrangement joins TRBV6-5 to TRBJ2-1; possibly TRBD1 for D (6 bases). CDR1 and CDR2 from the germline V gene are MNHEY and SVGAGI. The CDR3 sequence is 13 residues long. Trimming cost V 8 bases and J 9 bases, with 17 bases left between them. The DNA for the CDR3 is TGTGCCAGCTCCCCCTGGGGGCGGAGTGAGCAGTTCTTC. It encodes CASSPWGRSEQFF.

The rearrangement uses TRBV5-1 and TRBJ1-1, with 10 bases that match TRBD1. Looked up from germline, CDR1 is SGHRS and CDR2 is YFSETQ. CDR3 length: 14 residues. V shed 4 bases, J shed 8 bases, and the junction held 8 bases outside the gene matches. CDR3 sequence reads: CASSPWTGGAEAFF. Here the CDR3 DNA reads TGCGCCAGCAGCCCCTGGACAGGGGGTGCCGAAGCTTTCTTT.

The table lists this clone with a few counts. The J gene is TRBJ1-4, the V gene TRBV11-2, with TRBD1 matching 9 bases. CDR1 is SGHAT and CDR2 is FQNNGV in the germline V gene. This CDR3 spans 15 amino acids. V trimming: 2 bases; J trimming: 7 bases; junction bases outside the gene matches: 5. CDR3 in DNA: TGTGCCAGCAGCTTAACAGGGGGCATCGGTGAAAAACTGTTTTTT. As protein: CASSLTGGIGEKLFF.

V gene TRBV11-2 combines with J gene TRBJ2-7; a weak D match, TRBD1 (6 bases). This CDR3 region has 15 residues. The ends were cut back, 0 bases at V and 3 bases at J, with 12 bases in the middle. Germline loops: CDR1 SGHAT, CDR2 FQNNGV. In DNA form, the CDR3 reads TGTGCCAGCAGCTTAGAACCCCAGGGGTTCTACGAGCAGTACTTC. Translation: CASSLEPQGFYEQYF.

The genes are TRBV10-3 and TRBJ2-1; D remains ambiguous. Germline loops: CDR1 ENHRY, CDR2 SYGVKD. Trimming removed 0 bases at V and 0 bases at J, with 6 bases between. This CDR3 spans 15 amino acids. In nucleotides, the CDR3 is TGTGCCATCAGTGAGTCATCGGACTCCTACAATGAGCAGTTCTTC. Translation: CAISESSDSYNEQFF.

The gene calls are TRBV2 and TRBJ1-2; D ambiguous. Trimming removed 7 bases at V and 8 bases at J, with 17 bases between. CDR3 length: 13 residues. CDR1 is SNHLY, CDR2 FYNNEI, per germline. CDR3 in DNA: TGTGCCAGCACCCGCCCGGGAGCGGAAGGCTACACCTTC. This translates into CASTRPGAEGYTF.

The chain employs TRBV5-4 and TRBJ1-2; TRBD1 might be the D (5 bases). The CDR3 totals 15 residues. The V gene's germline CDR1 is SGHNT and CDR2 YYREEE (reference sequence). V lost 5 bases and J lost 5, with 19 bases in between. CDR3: CASSEAGTATYGYTF. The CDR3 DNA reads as TGTGCCAGCAGTGAAGCTGGGACGGCCACATATGGCTACACCTTC.

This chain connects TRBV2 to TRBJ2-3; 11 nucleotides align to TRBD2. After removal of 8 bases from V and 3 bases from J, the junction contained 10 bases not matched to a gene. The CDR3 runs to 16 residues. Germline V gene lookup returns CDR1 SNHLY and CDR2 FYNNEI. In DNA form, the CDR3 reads TGTGCCAGCCGCCGGCAGACTAGCGGGGCAACAGATACGCAGTATTTT. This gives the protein CASRRQTSGATDTQYF. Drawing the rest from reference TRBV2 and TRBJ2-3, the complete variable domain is EPEVTQTPSHQVTQMGQEVILRCVPISNHLYFYWYRQILGQKVEFLVSFYNNEISEKSEIFDDQFSVERPDGSNFTLKIRSTKLEDSAMYFCASRRQTSGATDTQYFGPGTRLTVL.

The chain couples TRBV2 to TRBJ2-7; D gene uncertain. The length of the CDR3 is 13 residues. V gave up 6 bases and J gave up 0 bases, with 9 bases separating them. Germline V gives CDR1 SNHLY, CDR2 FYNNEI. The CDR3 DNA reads TGTGCCAGCAGGGCCCTGACCTCCTACGAGCAGTACTTC. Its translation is CASRALTSYEQYF.

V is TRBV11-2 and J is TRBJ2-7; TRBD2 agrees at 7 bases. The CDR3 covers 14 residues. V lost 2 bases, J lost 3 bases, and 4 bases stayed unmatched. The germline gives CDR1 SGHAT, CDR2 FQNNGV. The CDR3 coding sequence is TGTGCCAGCAGCTTATTTGGCGGGAGCTACGAGCAGTACTTC. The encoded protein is CASSLFGGSYEQYF. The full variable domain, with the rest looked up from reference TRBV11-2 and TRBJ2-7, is EAGVAQSPRYKIIEKRQSVAFWCNPISGHATLYWYQQILGQGPKLLIQFQNNGVVDDSQLPKDRFSAERLKGVDSTLKIQPAKLEDSAVYLCASSLFGGSYEQYFGPGTRLTVT.

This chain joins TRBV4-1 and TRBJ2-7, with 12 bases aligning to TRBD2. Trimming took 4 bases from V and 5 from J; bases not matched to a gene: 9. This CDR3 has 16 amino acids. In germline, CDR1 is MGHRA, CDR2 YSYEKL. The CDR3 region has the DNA TGCGCCAGCAGCCGCCTATCTAGCGGGAGGGCCCACGAGCAGTACTTC. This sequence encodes CASSRLSSGRAHEQYF.

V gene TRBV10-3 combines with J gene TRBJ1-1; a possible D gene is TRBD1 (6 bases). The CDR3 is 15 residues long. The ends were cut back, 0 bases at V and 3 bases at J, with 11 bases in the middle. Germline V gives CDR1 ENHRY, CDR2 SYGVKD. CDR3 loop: CAISESQGQYTEAFF. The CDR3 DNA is TGTGCCATCAGTGAGTCGCAGGGGCAGTACACTGAAGCTTTCTTT.